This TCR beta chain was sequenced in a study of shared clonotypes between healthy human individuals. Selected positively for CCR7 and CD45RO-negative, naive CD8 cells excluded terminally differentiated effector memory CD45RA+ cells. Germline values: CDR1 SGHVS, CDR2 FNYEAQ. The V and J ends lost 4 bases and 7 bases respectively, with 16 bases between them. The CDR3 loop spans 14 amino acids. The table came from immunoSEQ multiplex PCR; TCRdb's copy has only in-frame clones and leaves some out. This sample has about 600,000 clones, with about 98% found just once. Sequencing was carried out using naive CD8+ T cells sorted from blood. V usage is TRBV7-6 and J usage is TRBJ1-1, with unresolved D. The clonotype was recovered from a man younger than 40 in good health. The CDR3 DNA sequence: TGTGCCAGCAGCTCGGACCTCACACACCGTGAAGCTTTCTTT. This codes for CASSSDLTHREAFF.